This passage covers 8 T cell receptor beta chains from one sample sequenced in a study of regulatory T cells in long-lasting Graves disease. As for time point: persistent/refractory GD, antithyroid drugs over 5 years with positive TRAb. The TCR library was made from RNA extracted from PBMCs. With iRepertoire HTBI primers and Arm-PCR of CDR3 regions, TCR beta libraries were built. TCRdb fed the multiplex PCR reads into MiXCR, producing one record per CDR3 protein. The sample lists a few hundred thousand distinct CDR3 sequences, 20% to 25% occurring once. The sample here was peripheral blood mononuclear cells (PBMCs), taken when the disease was refractory, from a patient treated with antithyroid drugs. The receptors were gathered from a woman in her 40s with Graves disease.

This clonotype was seen a handful of times. The chain recombines TRBV6-5 with TRBJ1-4; weak D call: TRBD1 (6 bases). This CDR3 is built from 14 residues. Trimming took off 2 bases at V and 7 bases at J, with 11 bases between the two ends. The germline V gene encodes CDR1 MNHEY and CDR2 SVGAGI. The CDR3 spells CASSYSRGGEKLFF. Written as DNA, the CDR3 is TGTGCCAGCAGTTACAGCAGGGGAGGTGAAAAACTGTTTTTT.

This clonotype was seen a handful of times. The rearrangement uses TRBV28 and TRBJ2-7; TRBD2 matches at 7 bases. The CDR3 sequence is 15 residues long. V gave up 8 bases and J gave up 0 bases; unmatched junction bases: 10. Germline loops: CDR1 MDHEN, CDR2 SYDVKM. CDR3 residues: CASVHMGEGSYEQYF. The CDR3 nucleotides read TGTGCCAGCGTTCACATGGGGGAGGGCTCCTACGAGCAGTACTTC.

This clonotype was seen ten or more times. V usage is TRBV11-2 and J usage is TRBJ1-2; 8 bases are a match to TRBD1. Germline V CDR1 and CDR2: SGHAT, FQNNGV. CDR3 length: 14 amino acids. The V gene end was trimmed by 5 bases and the J gene end by 2 bases; junction bases not matched to a gene: 4. The DNA for the CDR3 is TGTGCCAGCAGCCTCTGGACAGGGAACTATGGCTACACCTTC. It encodes CASSLWTGNYGYTF.

This clonotype has a handful of counts. The chain recombines TRBV30 with TRBJ2-1; tentatively, D is TRBD2 (5 bases). Germline V CDR1 and CDR2: GTSNPN, SVGIG (reference sequence). CDR3 length equals 13 residues. V dropped 2 bases and J dropped 4 bases, with 9 bases sitting between them. CDR3 coding DNA: TGTGCCTGGAGTTTCACTAGATACAATGAGCAGTTCTTC. It encodes CAWSFTRYNEQFF. The full variable domain, with the rest looked up from reference TRBV30 and TRBJ2-1, is SQTIHQWPATLVQPVGSPLSLECTVEGTSNPNLYWYRQAAGRGLQLLFYSVGIGQISSEVPQNLSASRPQDRQFILSSKKLLLSDSGFYLCAWSFTRYNEQFFGPGTRLTVL.

This chain links TRBV20-1 with TRBJ2-5; 8 bases fit TRBD2. The CDR3 extends over 16 amino acids. The junction had 9 bases not matched to a gene; V was cut back by 1 base and J by 2 bases. Germline CDR1 and CDR2: DFQATT and SNEGSKA (reference sequence). CDR3 nucleotides: TGCAGTGCTAGAGTGGAGCGGGGGCTGTTACAAGAGACCCAGTACTTC. Translating it yields CSARVERGLLQETQYF.

The rearrangement links TRBV15 to TRBJ2-5; 9 bases map to TRBD1. Trimming cost V 1 base and J 1 base; bases outside gene matches: 4. In germline, CDR1 is LNHNV, CDR2 YYDKDF (reference sequence). This CDR3 contains 16 residues. The CDR3 coding sequence is TGTGCCACCAGCAGAGGGACAGGGGACATCCAAGAGACCCAGTACTTC. Protein sequence: CATSRGTGDIQETQYF.

The V gene is TRBV7-9, the J gene TRBJ1-1; 8 nucleotides match TRBD1. This CDR3 contains 19 residues. The V and J ends lost 1 base and 4 bases, in that order; junction bases with no gene match: 17. The germline V gene has CDR1 SEHNR and CDR2 FQNEAQ (reference sequence). The CDR3 here is CASSLVPIGQGGKSTEAFF. The CDR3 DNA reads TGTGCCAGCAGCTTAGTCCCGATCGGACAGGGAGGTAAAAGCACTGAAGCTTTCTTT.

The V call is TRBV5-1, the J call TRBJ2-2; D might be TRBD2 (5 bases). The CDR3 is 15 amino acids. V was pared by 3 bases and J by 2 bases, with 11 bases between. Germline CDR1 is SGHRS and CDR2 is YFSETQ. CDR3 residues: CASSYRGANTGELFF. The CDR3 DNA follows: TGCGCCAGCAGCTACCGGGGAGCTAACACCGGGGAGCTGTTTTTT.